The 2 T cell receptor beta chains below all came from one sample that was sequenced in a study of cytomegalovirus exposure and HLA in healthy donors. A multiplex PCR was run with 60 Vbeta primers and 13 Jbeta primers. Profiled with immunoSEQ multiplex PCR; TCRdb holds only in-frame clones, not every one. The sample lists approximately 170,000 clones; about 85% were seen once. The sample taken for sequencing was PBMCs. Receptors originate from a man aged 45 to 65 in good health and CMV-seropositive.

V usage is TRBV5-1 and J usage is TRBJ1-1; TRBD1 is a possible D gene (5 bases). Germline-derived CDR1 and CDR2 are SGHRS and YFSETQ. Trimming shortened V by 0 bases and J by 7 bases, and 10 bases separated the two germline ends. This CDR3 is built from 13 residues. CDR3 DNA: TGCGCCAGCAGCTTGGGGGGCATCAGTGAAGCTTTCTTT. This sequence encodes CASSLGGISEAFF.

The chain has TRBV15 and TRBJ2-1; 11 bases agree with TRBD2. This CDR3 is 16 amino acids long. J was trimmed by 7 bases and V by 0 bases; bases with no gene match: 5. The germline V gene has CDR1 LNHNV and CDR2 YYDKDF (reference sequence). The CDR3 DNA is TGTGCCACCAGCAGAGATAGGGCTAGCGGGAGGAATGAGCAGTTCTTC. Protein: CATSRDRASGRNEQFF. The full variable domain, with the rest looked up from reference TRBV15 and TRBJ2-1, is DAMVIQNPRYQVTQFGKPVTLSCSQTLNHNVMYWYQQKSSQAPKLLFHYYDKDFNNEADTPDNFQSRRPNTSFCFLDIRSPGLGDTAMYLCATSRDRASGRNEQFFGPGTRLTVL.